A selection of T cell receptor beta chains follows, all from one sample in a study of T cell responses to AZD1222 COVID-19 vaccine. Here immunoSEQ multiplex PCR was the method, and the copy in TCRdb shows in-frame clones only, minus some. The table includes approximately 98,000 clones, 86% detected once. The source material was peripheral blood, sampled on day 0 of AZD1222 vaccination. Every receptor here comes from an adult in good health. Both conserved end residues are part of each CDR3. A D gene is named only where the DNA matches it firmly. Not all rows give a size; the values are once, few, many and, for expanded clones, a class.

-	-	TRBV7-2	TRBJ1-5	TGTGCCAGCAGCTTCGGGTCAATTCAGCCCCAGCATTTT	CASSFGSIQPQHF
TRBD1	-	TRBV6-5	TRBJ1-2	TGTGCCAGCAGGGACCTGCAGGGGGCTAACTATGGCTACACCTTC	CASRDLQGANYGYTF
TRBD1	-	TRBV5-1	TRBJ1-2	TGCGCCAGCAGCTTAGGGACAGACTATGGCTACACCTTC	CASSLGTDYGYTF
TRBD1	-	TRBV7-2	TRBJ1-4	TGTGCCAGCAGCCCCGACAGGGGAAATGAAAAACTGTTTTTT	CASSPDRGNEKLFF
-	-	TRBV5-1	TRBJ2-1	TGCGCCAGCAGCTTGGACCGGGCGACTAATGAGCAGTTCTTC	CASSLDRATNEQFF
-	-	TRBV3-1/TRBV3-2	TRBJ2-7	TGTGCCAGCAGCCAAGAGGGCAGCTCCTACGAGCAGTACTTC	CASSQEGSSYEQYF
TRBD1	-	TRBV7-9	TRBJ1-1	TGTGCCAGCAGCCCATGGACAGGGGAGTCGACTGAAGCTTTCTTT	CASSPWTGESTEAFF
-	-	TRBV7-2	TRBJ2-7	TGTGCCAGCAGCTTATATGGGGGGCCGGGCGAGCAGTACTTC	CASSLYGGPGEQYF
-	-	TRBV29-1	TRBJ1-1	TGCAGCGTTGGCCGGACGATGAACACTGAAGCTTTCTTT	CSVGRTMNTEAFF
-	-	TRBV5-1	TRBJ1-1	TGCGCCAGCAGCTTTAATACCCCCCTAAACACTGAAGCTTTCTTT	CASSFNTPLNTEAFF
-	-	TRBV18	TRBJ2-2	TGTGCCAGCTCACCCTTCTCAATCAGGGCGAACACCGGGGAGCTGTTTTTT	CASSPFSIRANTGELFF
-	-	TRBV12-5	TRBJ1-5	TGTGCTAGTAGCCTGACGGACAATCAGCCCCAGCATTTT	CASSLTDNQPQHF
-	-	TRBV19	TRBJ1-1	TGTGCCAGTAAGGTTGGGGCGAAGGGGACTGAAGCTTTCTTT	CASKVGAKGTEAFF
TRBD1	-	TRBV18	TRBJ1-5	TGTGCCAGCTCACCAGACAGGGAGGGCCAGCCCCAGCATTTT	CASSPDREGQPQHF
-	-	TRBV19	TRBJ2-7	TGTGCCAGTAGTATCAGCGTAAACCTAAACGAGCAGTACTTC	CASSISVNLNEQYF
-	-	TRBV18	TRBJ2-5	TGTGCCAGCTCACCACGTCACCAAGAGACCCAGTACTTC	CASSPRHQETQYF
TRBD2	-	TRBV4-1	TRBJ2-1	TGCGCCAGCAGAAGCGTAGCGGGGGGGCTCGGTTATGAGCAGTTCTTC	CASRSVAGGLGYEQFF
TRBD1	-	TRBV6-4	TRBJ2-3	TGTGCCAGCAGATCCGGGACAGGGGGCAGCGGGGGCACAGATACGCAGTATTTT	CASRSGTGGSGGTDTQYF
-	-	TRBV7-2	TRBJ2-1	TGTGCCAGCAGCTTAACAGGGTACCCCTACAATGAGCAGTTCTTC	CASSLTGYPYNEQFF
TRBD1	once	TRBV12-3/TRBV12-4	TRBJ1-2	TGTGCCAGCAGGGGGACAGCCCCGGGTGGCTACACCTTC	CASRGTAPGGYTF